This T cell receptor beta chain was documented in a study of T-cell reconstitution after alpha-beta-depleted transplantation in children. The TCRbeta library was prepared with unique molecular identifiers. TCRdb reprocessed the PCR reads with MiXCR, giving one entry per CDR3 protein. The data hold roughly 500,000 distinct CDR3 sequences, with around a third observed a single time. This CDR3 has 15 amino acids. Germline assignment: CDR1 SGHTA and CDR2 FQGNSA. Trimming pared 5 bases from V and 2 bases from J, leaving 16 bases between. J is TRBJ2-7 and V is TRBV7-2; D unclear. This TCR was recovered from a human donor who donated a stem cell graft to a child with aplastic anemia. Source: PBMCs from the stem cell graft donor, taken from the stem cell graft. The CDR3 sequence is CASSEGGGTPYEQYF. DNA for the CDR3: TGTGCCAGCAGCGAAGGCGGCGGTACACCCTACGAGCAGTACTTC.